The rows below give T cell receptor beta chains drawn from one sample of a study of blood T cell repertoires in COVID-19. Clones were read by immunoSEQ multiplex PCR, and TCRdb kept only the in-frame ones, dropping some. The sample yields 50,000 to 75,000 clones, roughly 80% seen once. The sample was peripheral blood. Source of these receptors: a man in his 60s with COVID-19, enrolled during active disease. CDR3s include the opening cysteine and the closing phenylalanine or tryptophan. D genes are given only for firm matches. Expanded clones get a size class; other rows say once, few or many, or leave the size out.

j_gene: TRBJ2-3
abundance: -
d_gene: -
v_gene: TRBV6-4
CDR3nt: TGTGCCAGCAGTGACACCCAGGGTGGAGGGACAGATACGCAGTATTTT
CDR3aa: CASSDTQGGGTDTQYF

j_gene: TRBJ2-1
abundance: few
d_gene: -
v_gene: TRBV6-5
CDR3nt: TGTGCCAGCAGTTCACGGTACAATGAGCAGTTCTTC
CDR3aa: CASSSRYNEQFF

j_gene: TRBJ2-2
abundance: -
d_gene: -
v_gene: TRBV5-1
CDR3nt: TGCGCCAGCAGTCGGGGCACCGGGGAGCTGTTTTTT
CDR3aa: CASSRGTGELFF

j_gene: TRBJ2-7
abundance: -
d_gene: TRBD2
v_gene: TRBV6-5
CDR3nt: TGTGCCAGCACCCTAATCCGACTAGCTGGAGAGCAGTACTTC
CDR3aa: CASTLIRLAGEQYF

j_gene: TRBJ2-4
abundance: -
d_gene: -
v_gene: TRBV12-3/TRBV12-4
CDR3nt: TGTGCCAGCACCCTGGGCAGGGCAAACATTCAGTACTTC
CDR3aa: CASTLGRANIQYF

j_gene: TRBJ1-6
abundance: -
d_gene: TRBD1
v_gene: TRBV20-1
CDR3nt: TGCAGTGCTAGTCCCGGGACAGGGGCCTGGGATTCACCCCTCCACTTT
CDR3aa: CSASPGTGAWDSPLHF

j_gene: TRBJ2-7
abundance: few
d_gene: TRBD2
v_gene: TRBV11-3
CDR3nt: TGTGCCAGCAGCCTTAGGCGGGAGACCTCCTACGAGCAGTACTTC
CDR3aa: CASSLRRETSYEQYF

j_gene: TRBJ1-6
abundance: few
d_gene: -
v_gene: TRBV27
CDR3nt: TGTGCCAGCAGTTTAACATTTGGGGCTACCTATAATTCACCCCTCCACTTT
CDR3aa: CASSLTFGATYNSPLHF

j_gene: TRBJ1-2
abundance: -
d_gene: -
v_gene: TRBV7-9
CDR3nt: TGTGCCAGCAGCTTAGAGCGCGCGGCTTTGTGGGGCTACACCTTC
CDR3aa: CASSLERAALWGYTF

j_gene: TRBJ2-7
abundance: -
d_gene: TRBD1
v_gene: TRBV11-3
CDR3nt: TGTGCCAGCAGCCCCGGGACAGGGTTGTACGAGCAGTACTTC
CDR3aa: CASSPGTGLYEQYF

j_gene: TRBJ2-7
abundance: -
d_gene: -
v_gene: TRBV14
CDR3nt: TGTGCCAGCAGCCCCTACGGGGACGAGCAGTACTTC
CDR3aa: CASSPYGDEQYF